These 5 T cell receptor beta chains share one sample of origin, sequenced in a study of blood T cell repertoires in COVID-19. Repertoires were generated with immunoSEQ multiplex PCR, while TCRdb's copy carries only in-frame clones and drops some. The top ten hold around 4.5% of the sample, which has around 250,000 clones, roughly 85% seen once. The material sequenced was peripheral blood. These receptors originate from a man aged 60 to 75 who had recovered from COVID-19.

This chain links TRBV7-2 with TRBJ1-5; D gene unclear. The ends were cut back, 5 bases at V and 1 base at J, with 12 bases in the middle. Germline assignment: CDR1 SGHTA and CDR2 FQGNSA. The CDR3 sequence is 15 residues long. CDR3 in amino acids: CASSRGAVSNQPQHF. CDR3 sequence (DNA): TGTGCCAGCAGCCGTGGAGCAGTAAGCAATCAGCCCCAGCATTTT.

The J gene is TRBJ2-1, the V gene TRBV21-1; the table's D call TRBD2 went unverified against the DNA. TRBV21-1 is flagged as a pseudogene. This CDR3 contains 15 residues. CDR3 residues: CASSKARGGQHEQFF. CDR3 nucleotides: TGTGCCAGCAGCAAAGCGCGGGGGGGCCAACATGAGCAGTTCTTC.

This chain joins TRBV6-5 and TRBJ2-5, with D maybe TRBD1 (6 bases). The CDR3 contains 16 residues. The V and J ends lost 3 bases and 2 bases respectively, with 16 bases between them. Germline V gene lookup returns CDR1 MNHEY and CDR2 SVGAGI. The CDR3 region is CASSYGAATGQETQYF. The DNA for the CDR3 is TGTGCCAGCAGTTATGGGGCTGCGACAGGTCAAGAGACCCAGTACTTC.

J is TRBJ2-3 and V is TRBV6-5, with D maybe TRBD2 (6 bases). Trimming took 6 bases from V and 10 from J, leaving 17 bases between them. Germline V CDR1 and CDR2: MNHEY, SVGAGI. CDR3 size: 13 residues. The CDR3 sequence is CASSTPMEGAQYF. The CDR3 DNA is TGTGCCAGCAGCACCCCGATGGAGGGCGCGCAGTATTTT.

The chain recombines TRBV28 with TRBJ1-3, with D tentatively TRBD1 (5 bases). The V and J ends lost 5 bases and 0 bases respectively, with 14 bases between them. CDR1 and CDR2 (germline): MDHEN, SYDVKM. This CDR3 has 16 amino acids. CDR3 nucleotide sequence: TGTGCCAGCAGTGGGCAGGGCCCCAGCTCTGGAAACACCATATATTTT. Translating gives CASSGQGPSSGNTIYF.